These T cell receptor beta chains were read from a single sample in a study of identical twins. TCRdb independently ran MiXCR on the 5' RACE reads; one entry per CDR3 protein. There are 690,000 or so distinct CDR3 sequences in the sample; over 5% occur only once, and around 1.9% lies in the top ten. The material sequenced was naive T cells sorted from blood. These receptors came from a man in his late teens or twenties in good health. Both conserved end residues are part of each CDR3.

J gene	V gene	CDR3 protein
TRBJ1-4	TRBV2	CASSDGPTNEKLFF
TRBJ2-1	TRBV12-3/TRBV12-4	CASSFVPGGYNEQFF
TRBJ1-2	TRBV20-1	CSVQDGSYGYTF
TRBJ2-7	TRBV14	CASSPQAAGYEQYF
TRBJ1-5	TRBV5-1	CASSPGQGAYLQPQHF
TRBJ1-4	TRBV7-8	CASSLAGGGEKLFF
TRBJ1-5	TRBV12-3/TRBV12-4	CASSLGAGSNQPQHF
TRBJ2-2	TRBV20-1	CSASDSWRGANTGELFF
TRBJ2-1	TRBV5-1	CASSVSSGNIYNEQFF
TRBJ2-7	TRBV29-1	CSVFEGQSYEQYF
TRBJ2-5	TRBV20-1	CSAHPGTQETQYF
TRBJ2-3	TRBV5-4	CASSLLGSTSGPTDTQYF
TRBJ2-1	TRBV10-3	CAISESRMGENEQFF
TRBJ2-5	TRBV5-1	CASSANAETQYF
TRBJ2-5	TRBV10-3	CAHTASNQETQYF
TRBJ1-1	TRBV29-1	CSSSQDRVTEAFF
TRBJ1-5	TRBV7-9	CASSRGQGMGNQPQHF
TRBJ2-1	TRBV12-3/TRBV12-4	CASVRGDRVYNEQFF
TRBJ2-3	TRBV6-6	CASSYVTGGAQYF
TRBJ2-5	TRBV19	CASSSIGQTKMETQYF
TRBJ2-7	TRBV20-1	CSASPDSPFYEQYF
TRBJ2-5	TRBV25-1	CASTGAGWRETQYF
TRBJ2-3	TRBV6-5	CASSYSMSGSEYF
TRBJ2-4	TRBV20-1	CSARSTGVAKNIQYF
TRBJ1-2	TRBV7-9	CASSREGGYTF
TRBJ2-7	TRBV5-6	CASSLARFLSYEQYF
TRBJ2-7	TRBV4-2	CASSQDRGLIGEQYF
TRBJ1-1	TRBV29-1	CSVATGVMNTEAFF
TRBJ2-5	TRBV20-1	CSARHLAGGETQYF
TRBJ2-7	TRBV10-3	CAITAGGDYEQYF
TRBJ2-1	TRBV29-1	CSVGDRGYGNEQFF
TRBJ2-1	TRBV28	CASSLADKYNEQFF
TRBJ2-2	TRBV28	CASSFPGRTANTGELFF
TRBJ1-5	TRBV29-1	CSVGMAGEQPQHF
TRBJ2-3	TRBV20-1	CSASPASSKTSDTQYF
TRBJ2-1	TRBV20-1	CSARDQSGDPYNEQFF
TRBJ2-3	TRBV7-2	CASSLVPAGTSTDTQYF
TRBJ1-6	TRBV6-4	CATRDSLNSPLHF
TRBJ2-2	TRBV12-5	CASAPGPGRRYTGELFF
TRBJ1-1	TRBV6-5	CASSYVSGEAFF
TRBJ1-4	TRBV5-1	CASSKSGQPEKLFF
TRBJ2-3	TRBV5-1	CASSLDRGNTDTQYF
TRBJ2-4	TRBV20-1	CSATALAGEGNIRYF
TRBJ2-1	TRBV5-1	CASSARGSAYNEQFF
TRBJ1-1	TRBV7-8	CASSLQQNTEAFF
TRBJ2-1	TRBV14	CASSRHSWGSYNEQFF
TRBJ2-1	TRBV20-1	CSARRFRGRNEQFF
TRBJ2-3	TRBV4-1	CASSPEAGAESDTQYF
TRBJ1-4	TRBV5-6	CASSLTRGEKLFF
TRBJ2-7	TRBV2	CASIPWQGIHEQYF
TRBJ2-5	TRBV5-1	CASSLERGPAETQYF
TRBJ2-1	TRBV6-2/TRBV6-3	CASSYLGGVYNEQFF
TRBJ2-5	TRBV10-3	CAISESKGQKETQYF